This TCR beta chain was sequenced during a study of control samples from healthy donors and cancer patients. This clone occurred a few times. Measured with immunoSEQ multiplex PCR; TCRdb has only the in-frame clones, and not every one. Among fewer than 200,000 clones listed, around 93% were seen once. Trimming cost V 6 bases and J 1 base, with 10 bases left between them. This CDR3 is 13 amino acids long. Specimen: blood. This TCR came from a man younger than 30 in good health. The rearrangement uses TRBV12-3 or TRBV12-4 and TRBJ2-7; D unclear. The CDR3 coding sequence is TGTGCCAGCAGCCCGAGAAGTTCCTACGAGCAGTACTTC. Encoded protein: CASSPRSSYEQYF.